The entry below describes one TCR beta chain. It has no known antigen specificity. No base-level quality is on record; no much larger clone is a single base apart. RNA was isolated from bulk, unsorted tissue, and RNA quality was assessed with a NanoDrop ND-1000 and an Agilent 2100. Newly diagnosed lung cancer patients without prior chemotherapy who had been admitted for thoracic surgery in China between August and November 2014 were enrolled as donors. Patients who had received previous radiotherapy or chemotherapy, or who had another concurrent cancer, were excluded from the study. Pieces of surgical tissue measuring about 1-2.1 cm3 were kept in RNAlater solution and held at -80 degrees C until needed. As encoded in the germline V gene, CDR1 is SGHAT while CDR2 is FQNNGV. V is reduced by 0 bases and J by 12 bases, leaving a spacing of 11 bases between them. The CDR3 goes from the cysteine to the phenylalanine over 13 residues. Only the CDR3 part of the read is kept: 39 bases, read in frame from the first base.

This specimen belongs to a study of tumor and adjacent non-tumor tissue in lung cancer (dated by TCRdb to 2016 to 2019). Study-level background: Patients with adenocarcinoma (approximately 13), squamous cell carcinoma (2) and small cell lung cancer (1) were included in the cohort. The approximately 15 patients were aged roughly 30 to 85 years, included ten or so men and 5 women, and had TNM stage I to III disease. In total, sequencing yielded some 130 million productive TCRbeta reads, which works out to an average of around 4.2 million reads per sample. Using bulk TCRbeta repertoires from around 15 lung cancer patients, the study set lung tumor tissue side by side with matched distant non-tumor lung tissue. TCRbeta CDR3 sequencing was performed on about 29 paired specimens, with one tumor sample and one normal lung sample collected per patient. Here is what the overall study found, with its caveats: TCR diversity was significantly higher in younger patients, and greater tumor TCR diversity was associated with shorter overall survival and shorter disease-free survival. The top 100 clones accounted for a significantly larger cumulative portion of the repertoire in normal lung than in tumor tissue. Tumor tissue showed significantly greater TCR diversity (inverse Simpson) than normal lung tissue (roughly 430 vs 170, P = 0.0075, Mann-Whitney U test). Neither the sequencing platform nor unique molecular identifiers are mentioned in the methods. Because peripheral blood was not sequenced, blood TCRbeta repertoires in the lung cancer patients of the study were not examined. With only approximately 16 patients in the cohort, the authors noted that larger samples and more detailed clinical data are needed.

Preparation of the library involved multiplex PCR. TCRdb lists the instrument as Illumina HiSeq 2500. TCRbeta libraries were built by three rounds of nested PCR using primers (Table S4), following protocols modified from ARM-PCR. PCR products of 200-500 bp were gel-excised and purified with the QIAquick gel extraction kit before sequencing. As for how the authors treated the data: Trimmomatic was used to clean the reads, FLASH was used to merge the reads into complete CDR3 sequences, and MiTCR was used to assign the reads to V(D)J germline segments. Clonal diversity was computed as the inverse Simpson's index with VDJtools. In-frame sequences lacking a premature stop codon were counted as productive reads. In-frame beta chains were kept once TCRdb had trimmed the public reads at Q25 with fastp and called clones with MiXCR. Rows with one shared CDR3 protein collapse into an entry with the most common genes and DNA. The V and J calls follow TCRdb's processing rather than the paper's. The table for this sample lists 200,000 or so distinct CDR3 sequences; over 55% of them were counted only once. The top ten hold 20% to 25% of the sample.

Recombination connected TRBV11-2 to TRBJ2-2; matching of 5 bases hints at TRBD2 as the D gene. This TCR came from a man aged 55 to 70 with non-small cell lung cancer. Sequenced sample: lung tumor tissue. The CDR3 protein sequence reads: CASSLERARQLFF. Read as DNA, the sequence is TGTGCCAGCAGCTTAGAGAGGGCCCGGCAGCTGTTTTTT.